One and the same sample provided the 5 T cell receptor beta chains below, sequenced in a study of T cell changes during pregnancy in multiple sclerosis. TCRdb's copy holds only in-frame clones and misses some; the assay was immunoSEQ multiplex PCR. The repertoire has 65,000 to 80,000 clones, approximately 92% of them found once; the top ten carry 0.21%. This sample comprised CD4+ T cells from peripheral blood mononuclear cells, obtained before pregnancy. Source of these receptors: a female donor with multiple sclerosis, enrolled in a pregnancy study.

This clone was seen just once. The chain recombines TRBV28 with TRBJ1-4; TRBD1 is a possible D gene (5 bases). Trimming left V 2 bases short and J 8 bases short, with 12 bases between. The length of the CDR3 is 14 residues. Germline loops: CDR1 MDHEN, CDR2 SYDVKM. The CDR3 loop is CASSLPGRSEKLFF. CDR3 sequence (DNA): TGTGCCAGCAGTTTACCAGGGAGGAGCGAAAAACTGTTTTTT.

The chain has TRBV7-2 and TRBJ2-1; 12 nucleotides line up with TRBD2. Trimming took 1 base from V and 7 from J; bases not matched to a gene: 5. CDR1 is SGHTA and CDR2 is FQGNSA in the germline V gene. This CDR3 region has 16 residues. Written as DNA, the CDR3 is TGTGCCAGCAGCTTAGTGGGGGGGACTAGCGGGAATGAGCAGTTCTTC. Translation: CASSLVGGTSGNEQFF.

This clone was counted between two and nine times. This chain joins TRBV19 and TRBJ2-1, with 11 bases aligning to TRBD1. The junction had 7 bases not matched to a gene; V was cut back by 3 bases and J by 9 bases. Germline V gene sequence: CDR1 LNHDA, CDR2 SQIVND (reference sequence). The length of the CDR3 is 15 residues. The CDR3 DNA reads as TGTGCCAGTAGTATTGGACAGGGGGCGCGTATTGAGCAGTTCTTC. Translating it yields CASSIGQGARIEQFF.

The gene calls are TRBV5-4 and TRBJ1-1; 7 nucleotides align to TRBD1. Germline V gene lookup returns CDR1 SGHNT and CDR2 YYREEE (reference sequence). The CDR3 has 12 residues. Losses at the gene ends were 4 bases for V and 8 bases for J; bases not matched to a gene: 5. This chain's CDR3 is CASSPGGREAFF. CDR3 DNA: TGTGCCAGCAGCCCAGGGGGGCGCGAAGCTTTCTTT.

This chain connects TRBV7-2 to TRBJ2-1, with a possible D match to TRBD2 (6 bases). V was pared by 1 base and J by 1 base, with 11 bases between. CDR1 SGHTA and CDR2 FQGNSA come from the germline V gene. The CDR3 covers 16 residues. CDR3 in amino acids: CASSLVAGRSYNEQFF. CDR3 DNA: TGTGCCAGCAGCTTAGTTGCAGGGAGGTCCTACAATGAGCAGTTCTTC.